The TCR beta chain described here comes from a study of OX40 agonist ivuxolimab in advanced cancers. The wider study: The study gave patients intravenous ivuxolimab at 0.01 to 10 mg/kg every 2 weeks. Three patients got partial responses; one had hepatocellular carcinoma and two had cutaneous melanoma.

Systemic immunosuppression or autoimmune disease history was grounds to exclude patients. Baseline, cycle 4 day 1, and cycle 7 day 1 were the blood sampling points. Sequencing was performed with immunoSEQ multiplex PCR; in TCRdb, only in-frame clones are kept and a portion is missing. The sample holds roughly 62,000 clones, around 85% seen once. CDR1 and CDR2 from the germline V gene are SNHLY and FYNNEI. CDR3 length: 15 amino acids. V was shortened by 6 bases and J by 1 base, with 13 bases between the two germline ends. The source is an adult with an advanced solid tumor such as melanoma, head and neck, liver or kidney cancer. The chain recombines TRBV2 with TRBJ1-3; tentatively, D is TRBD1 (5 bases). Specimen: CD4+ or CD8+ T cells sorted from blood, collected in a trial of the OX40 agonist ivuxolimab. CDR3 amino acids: CASRPNRGSGNTIYF. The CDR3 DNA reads TGTGCCAGCAGGCCTAATAGGGGATCTGGAAACACCATATATTTT.